These T cell receptor beta chains were read from a single sample in a study of CD4 T cells in relation to SARS-CoV-2 and coronaviruses. No antigens are known for them. Clones were read by immunoSEQ multiplex PCR, and TCRdb kept only the in-frame ones, dropping some. The sample carries tens of thousands of clones, 75% to 85% recorded once. The material sequenced was CD4+ T cells from PBMCs, cultured in vitro. Receptors originate from a human donor in good health. Both conserved end residues are part of each CDR3. D genes are given only for firm matches. Where a row states a size, it is once, few, many or the class of an expanded clone; other rows omit it.

j_call d_call clone_size v_call cdr3_nt cdr3_aa
TRBJ1-2 TRBD1 NA TRBV5-1 TGCGCCAGCAGCTTGGCTATGGGGACAGCTAACTATGGCTACACCTTC CASSLAMGTANYGYTF
TRBJ2-6 NA NA TRBV5-1 TGCGCCAGCAGCTTGCCAAATTCTGGGGCCAACGTCCTGACTTTC CASSLPNSGANVLTF
TRBJ1-2 TRBD1 NA TRBV19 TGTGCCAGTACCCGCACGGCACAGGGGACCTATGGCTACACCTTC CASTRTAQGTYGYTF
TRBJ2-1 TRBD2 NA TRBV5-4 TGTGCCAGCAGCTTGGGTAGCGGGAATTCCTACAATGAGCAGTTCTTC CASSLGSGNSYNEQFF
TRBJ1-6 NA few TRBV5-6 TGTGCCAGCAGCGGGGGATCAGGGTGGAATTCACCCCTCCACTTT CASSGGSGWNSPLHF
TRBJ1-1 NA NA TRBV12-3/TRBV12-4 TGTGCCAGCAGTTTAAGTTCACAGGGCGCTTTCTTT CASSLSSQGAFF
TRBJ2-5 NA NA TRBV14 TGTGCCAGCAGCCAAGCCTCCGGGTTCAGTAAAGAGACCCAGTACTTC CASSQASGFSKETQYF
TRBJ1-6 NA NA TRBV27 TGTGCCAGCAGTTTATCGAAGGTACAGCCGTCACCCCTCCACTTT CASSLSKVQPSPLHF
TRBJ1-2 NA NA TRBV20-1 TGCAGTGCTAGTGAGGGACGCCCCCCGGGCTATGGCTACACCTTC CSASEGRPPGYGYTF
TRBJ2-7 NA NA TRBV30 TGTGCCTGGAGTGGGCAATGGGCCTACGAGCAGTACTTC CAWSGQWAYEQYF
TRBJ2-5 NA once TRBV10-1 TGCGCCAGCAGCGCGGCCCCCCAGGAGACCCAGTACTTC CASSAAPQETQYF
TRBJ1-2 NA NA TRBV5-4 TGTGCCAGCAGCATGACAGTTCGGGATGGCTACACCTTC CASSMTVRDGYTF
TRBJ1-2 TRBD1 NA TRBV5-1 TGCGCCAGCAGCTTGAAATCACAGGGGGCTGATGGCTACACCTTC CASSLKSQGADGYTF
TRBJ2-2 TRBD1 NA TRBV11-2 TGTGCCAGCAGCGCACGCCGGGACAGGGTAAATTCCGGGGAGCTGTTTTTT CASSARRDRVNSGELFF
TRBJ1-3 NA NA TRBV19 TGTGCCAGTAGCCGGGACTCTGGAAACACCATATATTTT CASSRDSGNTIYF